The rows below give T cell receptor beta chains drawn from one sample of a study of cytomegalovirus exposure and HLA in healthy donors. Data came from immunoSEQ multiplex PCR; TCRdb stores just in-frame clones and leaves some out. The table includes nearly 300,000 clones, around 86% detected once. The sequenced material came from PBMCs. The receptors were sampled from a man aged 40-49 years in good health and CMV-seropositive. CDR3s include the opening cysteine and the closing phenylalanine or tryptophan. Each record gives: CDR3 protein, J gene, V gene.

CASSYPPLEQYF TRBJ2-5 TRBV7-9
CASSSGSAGGSASTDTQYF TRBJ2-3 TRBV7-3
CASSHASGRYNEQFF TRBJ2-1 TRBV4-3
CASSLFPGTGNTIYF TRBJ1-3 TRBV28
CATSRDFGSAEAFF TRBJ1-1 TRBV15
CASLQRGGGQPQHF TRBJ1-5 TRBV28
CASSQGGNTEAFF TRBJ1-1 TRBV7-6
CASSIQREYEQYF TRBJ2-7 TRBV19
CAISAGPGEKLFF TRBJ1-4 TRBV10-3
CSVEVGTNTGELFF TRBJ2-2 TRBV29-1
CASSPAGTGAGEQYF TRBJ2-7 TRBV7-8
CASGSGGVDSYEQYF TRBJ2-7 TRBV27
CASSPIFRGSSYGQYF TRBJ2-7 TRBV27
CASSLATGSDTQYF TRBJ2-3 TRBV7-8
CASSLDRGRNQPQHF TRBJ1-5 TRBV7-9
CASSPTSGSHNEQFF TRBJ2-1 TRBV7-9